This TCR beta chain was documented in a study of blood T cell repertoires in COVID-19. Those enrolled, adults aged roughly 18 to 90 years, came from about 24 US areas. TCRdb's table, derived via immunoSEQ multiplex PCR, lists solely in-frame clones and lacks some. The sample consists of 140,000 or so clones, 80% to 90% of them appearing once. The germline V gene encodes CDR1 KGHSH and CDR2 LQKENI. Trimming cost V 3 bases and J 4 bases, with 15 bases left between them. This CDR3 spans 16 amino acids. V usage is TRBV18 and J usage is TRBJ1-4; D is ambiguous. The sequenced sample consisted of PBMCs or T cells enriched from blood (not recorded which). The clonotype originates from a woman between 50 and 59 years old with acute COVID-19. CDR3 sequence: CASSPLSRGNNEKLFF. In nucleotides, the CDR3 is TGTGCCAGCTCACCGCTAAGTCGGGGTAATAATGAAAAACTGTTTTTT.